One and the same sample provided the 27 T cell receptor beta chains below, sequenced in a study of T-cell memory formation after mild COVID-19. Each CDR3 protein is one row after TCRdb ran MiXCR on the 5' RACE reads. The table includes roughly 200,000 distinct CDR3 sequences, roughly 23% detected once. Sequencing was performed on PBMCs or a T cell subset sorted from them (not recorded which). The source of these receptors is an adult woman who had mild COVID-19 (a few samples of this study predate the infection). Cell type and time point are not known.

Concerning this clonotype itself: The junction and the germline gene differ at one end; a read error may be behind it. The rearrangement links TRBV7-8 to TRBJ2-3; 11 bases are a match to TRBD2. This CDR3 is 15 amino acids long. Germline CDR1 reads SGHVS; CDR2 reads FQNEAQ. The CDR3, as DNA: TGTGCCAGCAGCCTAGCGGGGGGCCATTGGGATACGCAGTATTTT. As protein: CASSLAGGHWDTQYF.

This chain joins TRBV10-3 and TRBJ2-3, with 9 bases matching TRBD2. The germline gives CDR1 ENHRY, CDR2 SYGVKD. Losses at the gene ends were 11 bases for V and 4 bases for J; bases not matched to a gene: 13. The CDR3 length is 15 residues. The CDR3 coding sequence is TGTGCCCCCTTAGAGCGGGGGGCGTGGGCAGATACGCAGTATTTT. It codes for CAPLERGAWADTQYF.

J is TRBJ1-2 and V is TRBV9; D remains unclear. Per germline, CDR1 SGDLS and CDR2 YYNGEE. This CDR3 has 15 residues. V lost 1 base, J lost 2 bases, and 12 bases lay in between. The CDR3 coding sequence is TGTGCCAGCAGCGTAAACGGTAATGAAAACTATGGCTACACCTTC. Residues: CASSVNGNENYGYTF.

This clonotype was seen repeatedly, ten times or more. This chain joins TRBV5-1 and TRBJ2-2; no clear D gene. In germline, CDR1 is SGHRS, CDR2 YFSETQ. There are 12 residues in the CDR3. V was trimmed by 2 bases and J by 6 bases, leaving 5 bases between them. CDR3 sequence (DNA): TGCGCCAGCAGCTTTGTTTCCGGGGAGCTGTTTTTT. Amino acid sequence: CASSFVSGELFF.

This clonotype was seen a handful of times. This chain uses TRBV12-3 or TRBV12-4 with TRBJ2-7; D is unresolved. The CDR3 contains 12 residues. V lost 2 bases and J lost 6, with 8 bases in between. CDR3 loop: CASSLLAAEQYF. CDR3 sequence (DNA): TGTGCCAGCAGTTTACTGGCCGCCGAGCAGTACTTC.

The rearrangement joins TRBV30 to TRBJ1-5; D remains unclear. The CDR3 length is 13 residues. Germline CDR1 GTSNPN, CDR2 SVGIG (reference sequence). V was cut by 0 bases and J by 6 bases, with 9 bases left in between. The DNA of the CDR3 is TGTGCCTGGAGTGTGGACGGGAGTCAGCCCCAGCATTTT. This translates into CAWSVDGSQPQHF.

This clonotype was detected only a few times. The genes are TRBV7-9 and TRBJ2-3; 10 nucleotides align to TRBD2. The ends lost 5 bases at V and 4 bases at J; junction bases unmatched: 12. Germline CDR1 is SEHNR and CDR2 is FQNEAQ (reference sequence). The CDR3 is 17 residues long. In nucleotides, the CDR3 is TGTGCCAGCAGCGACCGGACTAGCGGAGGTTGGGCAGATACGCAGTATTTT. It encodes CASSDRTSGGWADTQYF.

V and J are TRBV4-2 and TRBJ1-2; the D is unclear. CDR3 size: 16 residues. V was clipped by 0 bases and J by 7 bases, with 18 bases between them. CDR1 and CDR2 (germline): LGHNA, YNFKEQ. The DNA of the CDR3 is TGTGCCAGCAGCCAAGATAATTTGGAGGTCCTCCGTGGCTACACCTTC. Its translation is CASSQDNLEVLRGYTF.

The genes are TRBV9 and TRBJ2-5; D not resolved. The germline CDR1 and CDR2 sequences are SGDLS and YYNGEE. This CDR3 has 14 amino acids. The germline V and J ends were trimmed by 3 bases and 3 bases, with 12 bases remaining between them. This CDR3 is CASSGSREKETQYF. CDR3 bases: TGTGCCAGCAGCGGGAGTCGAGAGAAAGAGACCCAGTACTTC. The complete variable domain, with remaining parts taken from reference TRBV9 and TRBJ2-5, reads DSGVTQTPKHLITATGQRVTLRCSPRSGDLSVYWYQQSLDQGLQFLIQYYNGEERAKGNILERFSAQQFPDLHSELNLSSLELGDSALYFCASSGSREKETQYFGPGTRLLVL.

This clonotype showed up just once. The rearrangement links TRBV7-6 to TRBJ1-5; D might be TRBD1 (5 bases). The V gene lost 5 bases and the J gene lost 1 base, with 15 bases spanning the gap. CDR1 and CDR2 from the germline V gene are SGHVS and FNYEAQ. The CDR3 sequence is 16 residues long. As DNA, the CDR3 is TGTGCCAGCAGCGCAACTCAGGGATTCAGCAATCAGCCCCAGCATTTT. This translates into CASSATQGFSNQPQHF.

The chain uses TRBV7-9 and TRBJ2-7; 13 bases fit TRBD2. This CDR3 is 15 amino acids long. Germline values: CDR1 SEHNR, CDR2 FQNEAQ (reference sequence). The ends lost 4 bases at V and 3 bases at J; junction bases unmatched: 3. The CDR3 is CASSSGTSGVYEQYF. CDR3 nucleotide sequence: TGTGCCAGCAGCTCGGGGACTAGCGGGGTCTACGAGCAGTACTTC.

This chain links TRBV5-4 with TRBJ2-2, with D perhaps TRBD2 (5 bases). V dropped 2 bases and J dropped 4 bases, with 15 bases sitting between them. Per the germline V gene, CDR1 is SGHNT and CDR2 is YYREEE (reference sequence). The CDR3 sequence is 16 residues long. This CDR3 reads CASSLWTVRGTGELFF. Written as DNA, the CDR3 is TGTGCCAGCAGCTTATGGACCGTCCGGGGCACCGGGGAGCTGTTTTTT.

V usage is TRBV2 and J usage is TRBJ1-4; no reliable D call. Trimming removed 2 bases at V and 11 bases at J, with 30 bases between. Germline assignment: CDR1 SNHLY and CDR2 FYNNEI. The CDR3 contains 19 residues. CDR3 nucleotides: TGTGCCAGCAGTGAAAGAACGGCGGCGGAACGCTTCCCTACATGGAAACTGTTTTTT. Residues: CASSERTAAERFPTWKLFF. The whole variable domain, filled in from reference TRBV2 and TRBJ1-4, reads EPEVTQTPSHQVTQMGQEVILRCVPISNHLYFYWYRQILGQKVEFLVSFYNNEISEKSEIFDDQFSVERPDGSNFTLKIRSTKLEDSAMYFCASSERTAAERFPTWKLFFGSGTQLSVL.

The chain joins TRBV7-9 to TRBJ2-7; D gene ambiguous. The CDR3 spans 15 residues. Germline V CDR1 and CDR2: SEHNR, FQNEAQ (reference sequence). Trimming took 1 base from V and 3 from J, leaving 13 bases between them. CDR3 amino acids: CASSLGVEKDYEQYF. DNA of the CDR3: TGTGCCAGCAGCTTAGGGGTCGAGAAAGACTACGAGCAGTACTTC.

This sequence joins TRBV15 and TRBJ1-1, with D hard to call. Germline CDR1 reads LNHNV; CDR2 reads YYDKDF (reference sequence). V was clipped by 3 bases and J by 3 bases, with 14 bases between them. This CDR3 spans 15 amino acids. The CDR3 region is CATSREGSGDTEAFF. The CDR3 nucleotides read TGTGCCACCAGCAGGGAGGGTAGTGGGGACACTGAAGCTTTCTTT. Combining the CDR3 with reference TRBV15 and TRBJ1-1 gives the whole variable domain DAMVIQNPRYQVTQFGKPVTLSCSQTLNHNVMYWYQQKSSQAPKLLFHYYDKDFNNEADTPDNFQSRRPNTSFCFLDIRSPGLGDTAMYLCATSREGSGDTEAFFGQGTRLTVV.

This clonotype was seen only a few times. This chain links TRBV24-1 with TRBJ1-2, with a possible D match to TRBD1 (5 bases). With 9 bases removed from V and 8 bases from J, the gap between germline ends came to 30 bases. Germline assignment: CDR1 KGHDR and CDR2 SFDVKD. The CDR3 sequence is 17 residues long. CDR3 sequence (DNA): TGTGCCACCCACGGGGGACCGACCCTTGATCTAAAGGGAGGCTACACCTTC. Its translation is CATHGGPTLDLKGGYTF.

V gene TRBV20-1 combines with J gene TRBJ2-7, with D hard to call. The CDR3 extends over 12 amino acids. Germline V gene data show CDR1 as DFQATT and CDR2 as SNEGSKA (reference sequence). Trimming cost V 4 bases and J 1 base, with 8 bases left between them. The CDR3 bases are TGCAGTGCTACCCCCGAATCCTACGAGCAGTACTTC. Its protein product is CSATPESYEQYF.

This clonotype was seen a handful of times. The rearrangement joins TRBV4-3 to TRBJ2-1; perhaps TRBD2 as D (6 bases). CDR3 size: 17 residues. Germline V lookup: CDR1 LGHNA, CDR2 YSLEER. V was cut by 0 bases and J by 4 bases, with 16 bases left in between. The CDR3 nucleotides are TGCGCCAGCAGCCAAGATCATGCAGCGGGTATTTACAATGAGCAGTTCTTC. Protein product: CASSQDHAAGIYNEQFF.

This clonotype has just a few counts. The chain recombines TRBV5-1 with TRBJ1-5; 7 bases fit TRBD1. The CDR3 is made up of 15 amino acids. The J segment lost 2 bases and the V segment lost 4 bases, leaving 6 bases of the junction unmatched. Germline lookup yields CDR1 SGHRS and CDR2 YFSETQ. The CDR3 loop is CASSPTGSGNQPQHF. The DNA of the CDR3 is TGCGCCAGCAGCCCGACAGGGTCGGGCAATCAGCCCCAGCATTTT.

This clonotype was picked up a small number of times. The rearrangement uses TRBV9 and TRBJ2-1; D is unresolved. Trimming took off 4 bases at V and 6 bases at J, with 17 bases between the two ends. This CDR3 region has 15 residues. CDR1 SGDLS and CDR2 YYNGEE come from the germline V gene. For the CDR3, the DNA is TGTGCCAGCAGCCCCTGGGGTTCCCAAGGCAATGAGCAGTTCTTC. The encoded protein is CASSPWGSQGNEQFF.

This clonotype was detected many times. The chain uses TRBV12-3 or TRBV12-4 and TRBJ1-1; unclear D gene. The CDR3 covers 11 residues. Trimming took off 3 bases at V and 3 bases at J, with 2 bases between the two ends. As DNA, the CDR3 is TGTGCCAGCAGTTTCGACACTGAAGCTTTCTTT. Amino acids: CASSFDTEAFF.

CDR3 sequence: CASSISRSSYNEQFF. In DNA, the CDR3 is TGTGCCAGTAGTATAAGCCGGTCCTCCTACAATGAGCAGTTCTTC. The rearrangement uses TRBV19 and TRBJ2-1; no definite D call. CDR1 is LNHDA and CDR2 is SQIVND in the germline V gene (reference sequence). Trimming removed 2 bases at V and 0 bases at J, with 8 bases between. The length of the CDR3 is 15 residues.

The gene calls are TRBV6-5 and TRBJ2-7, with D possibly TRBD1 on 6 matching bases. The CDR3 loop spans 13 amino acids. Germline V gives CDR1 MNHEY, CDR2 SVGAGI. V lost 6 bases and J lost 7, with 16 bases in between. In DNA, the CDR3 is TGTGCCAGCAGCCCGGACAGCCTGAGGGAGCAGTACTTC. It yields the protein CASSPDSLREQYF.

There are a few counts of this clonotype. The DNA for the CDR3 is TGTGCCACCAGTGATGGCTATGGCTACACCTTC. Its protein is CATSDGYGYTF. V usage is TRBV24-1 and J usage is TRBJ1-2; unclear D gene. The CDR3 covers 11 residues. The V and J ends lost 3 bases and 4 bases respectively, with 2 bases between them. Germline V gene sequence: CDR1 KGHDR, CDR2 SFDVKD.

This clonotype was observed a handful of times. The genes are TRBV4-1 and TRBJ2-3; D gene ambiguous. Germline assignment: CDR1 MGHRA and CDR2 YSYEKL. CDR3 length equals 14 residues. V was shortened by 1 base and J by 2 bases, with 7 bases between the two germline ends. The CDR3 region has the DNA TGCGCCAGCAGCCAAGGGTCCTCCACAGATACGCAGTATTTT. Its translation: CASSQGSSTDTQYF.

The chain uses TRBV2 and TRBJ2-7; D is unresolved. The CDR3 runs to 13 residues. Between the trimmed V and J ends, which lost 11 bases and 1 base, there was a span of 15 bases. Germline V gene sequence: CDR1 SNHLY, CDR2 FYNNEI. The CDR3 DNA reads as TGTGCCTGGCGGATCCCTAATTCCTACGAGCAGTACTTC. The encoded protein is CAWRIPNSYEQYF.

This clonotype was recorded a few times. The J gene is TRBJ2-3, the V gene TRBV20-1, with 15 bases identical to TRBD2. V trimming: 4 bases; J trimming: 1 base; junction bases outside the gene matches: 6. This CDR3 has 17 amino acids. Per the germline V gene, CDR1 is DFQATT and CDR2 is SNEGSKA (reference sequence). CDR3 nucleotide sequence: TGCAGTGCTACCTTAGGACTAGCGGGAGGGGGCACAGATACGCAGTATTTT. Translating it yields CSATLGLAGGGTDTQYF.